A selection of T cell receptor beta chains follows, all from one sample in a study of blood T cell repertoires in COVID-19. Produced via immunoSEQ multiplex PCR; TCRdb's table is partial and in-frame only. This sample carries around 220,000 clones, approximately 90% of them seen once, and the ten largest clones take around 2.2%. Sequenced: peripheral blood. Receptors were obtained from a woman between 40 and 55 years old who had recovered from COVID-19. Each CDR3 is given with its conserved first and last residue. Each record gives: clone size, J gene, D gene, V gene, CDR3 protein, CDR3 DNA. The D gene is left open where the match is weak. Some rows have no size entry. The others give once, few or many, or a class for an expanded clone.

>-|TRBJ2-5|-|TRBV30
CAWTPQGGIGAQYF
TGTGCCTGGACCCCCCAGGGGGGAATTGGGGCCCAGTACTTC
>-|TRBJ2-2|-|TRBV5-1
CASSLGWGHPGANTGELFF
TGCGCCAGCAGCTTGGGATGGGGGCACCCCGGGGCGAACACCGGGGAGCTGTTTTTT
>-|TRBJ2-3|TRBD1|TRBV7-2
CASSPRTDRGRGITDTQYF
TGTGCCAGCAGCCCTCGGACCGACAGGGGGAGAGGGATCACAGATACGCAGTATTTT
>-|TRBJ2-1|TRBD2|TRBV7-6
CASRQRHSGESTLDEQFF
TGTGCCAGCCGCCAGCGACACAGCGGGGAGAGTACCCTCGATGAGCAGTTCTTC
>-|TRBJ1-2|-|TRBV5-6
CASSQQGYGYTF
TGTGCCAGCAGCCAACAGGGCTATGGCTACACCTTC
>few|TRBJ1-5|-|TRBV27
CASSLERTANQPQHF
TGTGCCAGCAGCCTTGAAAGGACAGCTAATCAGCCCCAGCATTTT
>-|TRBJ2-1|-|TRBV24-1
CATGHRDVRDNEQFF
TGTGCCACCGGCCACAGGGATGTAAGGGACAATGAGCAGTTCTTC
>few|TRBJ1-5|-|TRBV3-1/TRBV3-2
CASSLRGAGADQPQHF
TGTGCCAGCAGCCTAAGAGGGGCAGGGGCGGATCAGCCCCAGCATTTT
>-|TRBJ1-1|-|TRBV7-3
CASSLRDIPNTEAFF
TGTGCCAGCAGCTTAAGGGACATCCCGAACACTGAAGCTTTCTTT
>-|TRBJ2-7|TRBD2|TRBV7-8
CASSLEITSGRGEQYF
TGTGCCAGCAGCTTAGAGATCACTAGCGGGAGGGGGGAGCAGTACTTC
>-|TRBJ1-6|TRBD1|TRBV7-2
CASSPEGRRQGNSPLHF
TGTGCCAGCAGCCCAGAGGGGCGGAGACAGGGAAATTCACCCCTCCACTTT
>-|TRBJ2-7|-|TRBV20-1
CSARDPREQYF
TGCAGTGCTAGAGATCCCCGGGAGCAGTACTTC
>-|TRBJ2-2|-|TRBV28
CASSSSLHRNTGELFF
TGTGCCAGCAGTTCGAGCCTCCACAGGAACACCGGGGAGCTGTTTTTT
>-|TRBJ1-2|-|TRBV20-1
CSASEAYNYGYTF
TGCAGTGCTAGTGAAGCCTATAACTATGGCTACACCTTC
>few|TRBJ2-7|TRBD2|TRBV11-2
CASSLGLAGVEQYF
TGTGCCAGCAGCTTAGGCCTAGCGGGAGTCGAGCAGTACTTC
>-|TRBJ2-7|TRBD1|TRBV9
CASSPRDRNYEQYF
TGTGCCAGCAGCCCCCGGGACAGGAACTACGAGCAGTACTTC
>-|TRBJ2-2|-|TRBV18
CASSPPARGPRANTGELFF
TGTGCCAGCTCACCACCGGCCAGGGGACCGCGCGCGAACACCGGGGAGCTGTTTTTT
>few|TRBJ2-7|TRBD2|TRBV5-4
CASTMTGFPSGEQYF
TGTGCCAGCACCATGACCGGGTTCCCTAGCGGGGAGCAGTACTTC
>-|TRBJ2-7|-|TRBV5-4
CASSLGQKRYEQYF
TGTGCCAGCAGCTTGGGGCAGAAGCGCTACGAGCAGTACTTC
>-|TRBJ2-3|TRBD2|TRBV7-3
CASSLIVSGGTDTQYF
TGTGCCAGCAGCTTAATCGTTAGCGGGGGCACAGATACGCAGTATTTT
>few|TRBJ2-2|TRBD2|TRBV19
CASSIGASGRAGELFF
TGTGCCAGTAGTATCGGGGCTAGCGGGAGGGCCGGGGAGCTGTTTTTT
>-|TRBJ2-5|TRBD2|TRBV7-2
CASSTGLAGGETQYF
TGTGCCAGCAGCACGGGACTAGCGGGGGGAGAGACCCAGTACTTC
>-|TRBJ2-7|-|TRBV19
CASSRQMSSYEQYF
TGTGCCAGTAGTAGACAGATGAGCTCCTACGAGCAGTACTTC
>-|TRBJ2-7|TRBD2|TRBV28
CASRRTSEYYEQYF
TGTGCCAGCAGACGGACTAGCGAGTACTACGAGCAGTACTTC
>-|TRBJ1-3|-|TRBV6-1
CASSEQGFRPYGNTIYF
TGTGCCAGCAGTGAACAGGGATTTCGGCCCTATGGAAACACCATATATTTT
>-|TRBJ2-1|TRBD1|TRBV7-2
CASSLETGTGVYNEQFF
TGTGCCAGCAGCTTAGAGACCGGGACAGGGGTTTACAATGAGCAGTTCTTC
>few|TRBJ2-2|-|TRBV7-9
CASSSRDRLNTGELFF
TGTGCCAGCAGCTCCCGAGACAGATTGAACACCGGGGAGCTGTTTTTT
>-|TRBJ2-7|-|TRBV7-2
CASSFGREYEQYF
TGTGCCAGCAGCTTTGGACGGGAATACGAGCAGTACTTC
>-|TRBJ1-6|TRBD1|TRBV15
CATSSYGQGGNSPLHF
TGTGCCACCAGCAGTTATGGACAGGGTGGCAATTCACCCCTCCACTTT
>-|TRBJ1-4|-|TRBV19
CASSGVTTNEKLFF
TGTGCCAGTAGCGGAGTAACAACTAATGAAAAACTGTTTTTT
>-|TRBJ1-3|-|TRBV7-6
CASSSIGGGSGNTIYF
TGTGCCAGCAGCTCCATAGGGGGGGGCTCTGGAAACACCATATATTTT
>-|TRBJ2-7|TRBD1|TRBV11-2
CASSPGTGKYEQYF
TGTGCCAGCAGCCCCGGGACAGGGAAGTACGAGCAGTACTTC
>-|TRBJ1-2|TRBD1|TRBV28
CASSFPLGQGGFYGYTF
TGTGCCAGCAGTTTTCCTCTTGGACAGGGGGGGTTCTATGGCTACACCTTC
>-|TRBJ2-3|TRBD2|TRBV2
CASRGLAGGTDTQYF
TGTGCCAGCAGGGGACTAGCGGGGGGCACAGATACGCAGTATTTT
>-|TRBJ2-5|TRBD1|TRBV5-6
CASSSQGAWETQYF
TGTGCCAGCAGCTCGCAGGGGGCGTGGGAGACCCAGTACTTC
>-|TRBJ1-2|TRBD1|TRBV2
CASSGDRVGYTF
TGTGCCAGCAGTGGAGACAGGGTTGGCTACACCTTC
>-|TRBJ2-7|TRBD1|TRBV6-5
CASSRQGFDSYEQYF
TGTGCCAGCAGTCGACAGGGGTTTGACTCCTACGAGCAGTACTTC
>-|TRBJ2-7|TRBD1|TRBV5-6
CASRPPGQGNEQYF
TGTGCCAGCAGACCCCCGGGACAGGGTAACGAGCAGTACTTC
>-|TRBJ2-1|TRBD1|TRBV9
CASSPRSVATGLENEQFF
TGTGCCAGCAGCCCCCGTAGCGTTGCGACAGGGCTAGAGAATGAGCAGTTCTTC
>-|TRBJ2-5|TRBD2|TRBV6-6
CASSARLAGGGETQYF
TGTGCCAGCAGTGCAAGACTAGCGGGAGGGGGCGAGACCCAGTACTTC
>-|TRBJ2-5|TRBD1|TRBV24-1
CATAGRDSGSQETQYF
TGTGCCACCGCGGGCCGGGACAGCGGATCCCAAGAGACCCAGTACTTC
>-|TRBJ1-5|TRBD1|TRBV18
CASSPPDRVGQPQHF
TGTGCCAGCTCACCACCCGACAGGGTTGGCCAGCCCCAGCATTTT
>-|TRBJ2-7|-|TRBV7-9
CAFSTSGSEQYF
TGTGCCTTTTCCACCTCGGGGTCCGAGCAGTACTTC
>once|TRBJ2-2|-|TRBV30
CAWSRGTGELFF
TGTGCCTGGAGTCGAGGGACCGGGGAGCTGTTTTTT
>-|TRBJ2-4|-|TRBV6-2/TRBV6-3
CASSFSQGGKNIQYF
TGTGCCAGCAGTTTCTCCCAGGGGGGCAAAAACATTCAGTACTTC
>-|TRBJ1-3|-|TRBV18
CASSQTAQSGNTIYF
TGTGCCAGCTCGCAGACAGCGCAGTCTGGAAACACCATATATTTT
>-|TRBJ2-7|-|TRBV6-6
CATQTALSYEQYF
TGTGCCACCCAGACAGCACTCTCCTACGAGCAGTACTTC
>-|TRBJ2-2|-|TRBV5-1
CASSLDGGLTTGELFF
TGCGCCAGCAGCTTGGATGGGGGGTTGACCACCGGGGAGCTGTTTTTT
>-|TRBJ2-1|-|TRBV6-2/TRBV6-3
CASSYSRAGPPNVFF
TGTGCCAGCAGTTACTCTCGGGCGGGACCCCCGAACGTGTTCTTC
>-|TRBJ2-3|-|TRBV5-3
CARRRRGRLADTQYF
TGTGCCAGAAGACGGAGGGGTCGTTTGGCAGATACGCAGTATTTT
>-|TRBJ1-2|TRBD1|TRBV7-2
CASSSQAGGAFDGYTF
TGTGCCAGCAGCTCCCAGGCAGGGGGCGCGTTCGACGGCTACACCTTC
>-|TRBJ2-2|-|TRBV19
CASSKTVSFATGELFF
TGTGCCAGTAGTAAGACAGTCTCTTTCGCCACCGGGGAGCTGTTTTTT
>-|TRBJ2-3|TRBD1|TRBV11-2
CASSSTGGTPDTQYF
TGTGCCAGCAGCTCCACAGGGGGCACCCCAGATACGCAGTATTTT
>-|TRBJ2-3|-|TRBV5-4
CASSLVGAVWDTQYF
TGTGCCAGCAGCTTGGTCGGAGCGGTATGGGATACGCAGTATTTT
>-|TRBJ2-1|-|TRBV24-1
CATSDPTASSYNEQFF
TGTGCCACCAGTGATCCGACAGCGAGCTCCTACAATGAGCAGTTCTTC
>-|TRBJ1-3|-|TRBV15
CATSSVVRLSGNTIYF
TGTGCCACCAGCAGCGTGGTCCGACTCTCTGGAAACACCATATATTTT
>-|TRBJ2-5|TRBD1|TRBV18
CASSPRTGQGETQYF
TGTGCCAGCTCACCCCGGACAGGGCAGGGAGAGACCCAGTACTTC
>-|TRBJ2-7|-|TRBV14
CASSRSLSYEQYF
TGTGCCAGCAGCCGATCACTTTCTTACGAGCAGTACTTC
>-|TRBJ2-3|TRBD2|TRBV24-1
CATSEPGTISSDTQYF
TGTGCCACCAGTGAGCCCGGGACTATCTCCTCAGATACGCAGTATTTT
>-|TRBJ1-2|-|TRBV10-3
CAISESGQGYGYTF
TGTGCCATCAGTGAGTCGGGGCAGGGGTATGGCTACACCTTC